This T cell receptor beta chain was captured by sequencing in a study of T cells after yellow fever vaccination (dated by TCRdb to between 2018 and 2021). The study in broad terms: The SMART-Seq v4 Ultra Low Input RNA kit was used to prepare libraries from fractions with low cell numbers. The cohort comprised two healthy male donors, one aged 18 to 29 and one aged 30 to 40 years. Bulk PBMC replicates and cell subsets were isolated from blood drawn at multiple timepoints before and after both primary and secondary immunization. Bulk TCR alpha and beta repertoires were sequenced longitudinally to track T-cell clones before and after primary and booster YFV17D yellow fever vaccination.

Between the V and J ends, shortened by 3 bases and 0 bases respectively, the junction contains 7 bases. In the germline V gene (reference sequence), CDR1 corresponds to LGHDT and CDR2 to YNNKEL. From the cysteine through the phenylalanine, the CDR3 covers 14 amino acids. The read is trimmed to its CDR3 DNA, 42 bases read in frame from base 1. Results and caveats for the whole study, not just this receptor: Because abundant contaminating clonotypes from the bulk population could be contained in FACS-sorted repertoires, computational filtering was required. Most clones expanded after primary vaccination were re-detected after the booster (around 96% of CD4 and approximately 89% of CD8), suggesting broad memory maintenance. A small share of clonotypes occurred in both CD4 and CD8 compartments, likely arising from convergent recombination. The secondary T-cell response was found to be weaker but faster than the primary response, with a peak reached on day 5 rather than on day 15. Only two donors were included in the study, so the extent to which the findings can be generalized is limited.

On this clonotype itself: Its antigen is currently not known. Base qualities are not at hand, and no much larger clone is one base apart.

Per the publication, the treatment or condition label means: live attenuated yellow fever vaccine strain. At each blood-draw timepoint, two biological replicates of bulk PBMCs were collected. A standard Ficoll-Paque protocol was used to isolate PBMCs from peripheral blood. TriZol was used to extract RNA from bulk PBMCs, CD4 and CD8 fractions, and dextramer-positive and dextramer-negative fractions. TCR cDNA was synthesized by 5'RACE template switching, through which a universal primer site and unique molecular identifiers were introduced. Priming for cDNA synthesis came from both the TCR alpha and TCR beta constant segments. Two PCR steps were used to amplify libraries, with sample barcodes and sequencing adapters being added in the second step. Sequencing of the libraries was done on either Illumina HiSeq 2500 (2x100 bp) or NovaSeq (2x150 bp). On the authors' methods: Reads were demultiplexed and collapsed into UMI consensus sequences with MIGEC, and V(D)J alignment was performed with MiXCR. Using edgeR on replicate PBMC samples, clonotypes were called vaccine-responding if FDR was below 0.01 and the log2 fold change was above 5 up to day 15. Bulk clonotypes were assigned CD4 or CD8 identity according to which sequenced CD4 or CD8 repertoire held them at higher abundance. In-frame beta chains were kept once TCRdb had trimmed the public reads at Q25 with fastp and called clones with MiXCR. All rows with the same CDR3 protein become a single entry with the most common DNA and genes. V and J calls and clone size were set by TCRdb, not the authors. A total of hundreds of thousands of distinct CDR3 sequences appear in this sample, roughly 12% of them only once. The ten largest make up 15% of the sample.

The clonotype comes from a young man who received the YFV17D yellow fever vaccine. The chain joins TRBV3-1 to TRBJ2-3; a tentative D match to TRBD2 spans 5 bases. Sequenced here: PBMCs, sampled on the day of the yellow fever booster vaccination. This receptor has the CDR3 CASSQGVSTDTQYF. The nucleotide sequence is TGTGCCAGCAGCCAGGGAGTTAGCACAGATACGCAGTATTTT.